This entry features one T cell receptor (beta chain) sequence. The specificity of this receptor is unknown. Base qualities are not at hand, and no much larger clone is one base apart. The data were taken from a study of CD8 T cells in Susac syndrome (dated by TCRdb to between 2019 and 2020). With regard to the full study: Whether CD8+ T cell activation and differentiation in Susac syndrome was antigen driven was tested using repertoire sequencing. General findings and caveats noted by the study authors: The number of individuals in the TCR sequencing and HLA analysis was recognized as being relatively small.

Peripheral blood CD8+ and CD4+ T cells from healthy donors, Susac syndrome patients and multiple sclerosis patients were profiled by high-throughput TCR beta sequencing. Treatment-naive patients with stable or active relapsing-remitting disease fulfilling revised McDonald criteria were used as multiple sclerosis controls. CD8+ TEMRA cells were enriched by FACS, while bulk CD8+ and CD4+ T cells were purified by magnetic negative isolation. Blood was drawn into EDTA tubes, processed within 24 hours, and PBMCs were isolated by density gradient centrifugation. PBMCs intended for TCR sequencing were cryopreserved in liquid nitrogen and thawed later in a water bath at 37 degrees C. The sorted or isolated CD4+, CD8+ and CD8+ TEMRA cells had a purity of 90% or higher. From the germline V gene (reference sequence), CDR1 is LGHDT and CDR2 is YNNKEL. The CDR3 measures 15 amino acids from cysteine to phenylalanine. The sequence is cut down to CDR3 DNA, 45 bases in frame from base 1. V is reduced by 4 bases and J by 5 bases, leaving a spacing of 16 bases between them.

RNA was extracted with the RNeasy kit and about 0.5 to 1 ug was reverse transcribed using random hexamers. TCR beta CDR3 regions were amplified with the immunoSEQ multiplex PCR assay covering 54 Vbeta and 13 Jbeta segments. PCR amplification bias was corrected by using a synthetic template baseline for primer optimization and computational correction. On the study's bioinformatics: Reads were annotated to V, D and J genes per IMGT and analyzed with immunoSEQ Analyzer, keeping only productive sequences. Clonality was calculated as one minus the Shannon entropy normalized by log2 of the number of productive unique sequences. For each patient and control, public and private clones were evaluated within the 100 most prevalent clones. Clones were defined as Susac-specific if absent from the healthy and MS cohorts, from 1052 published viral clones and from other ImmuneACCESS disease sequences. Using fastp at Q25 and MiXCR, TCRdb reprocessed the public reads and kept productive beta chains. Identical CDR3 proteins give one entry, which carries the most common genes and DNA. None of the V and J calls come from the authors' own analysis; TCRdb made them. The sample table shows approximately 160,000 distinct CDR3 sequences, and roughly 95% are seen once. The top ten clonotypes cover 0.075% to 0.095% of the sample.

The TCR comes from a human donor with multiple sclerosis. The sequencing input was CD4+ T cells from PBMCs. The sequence links TRBV3-1 to TRBJ2-3, and possibly TRBD2, on 5 matching bases. The CDR3 protein is CASSRNRLPKDTQYF. The DNA sequence follows: TGTGCCAGCAGCCGGAACCGACTACCCAAAGATACGCAGTATTTT.